Each of the 22 T cell receptor beta chains below was sequenced from the same sample in a study of T cells in Graves' hyperthyroidism and ophthalmopathy. Amplified TCR beta CDR3 regions came from RNA transcripts. RT-PCR in the first round (using the HTBI primer set) targeted the TCR CDR3. Each CDR3 protein is one row after TCRdb ran MiXCR on the multiplex PCR reads. The table lists approximately 640,000 distinct CDR3 sequences, 45% of them singletons, with under 8.5% in the top ten. The sequenced material came from peripheral blood or thyroid tissue (not recorded which). The origin of the receptors is an adult man with Graves' disease, either hyperthyroidism or ophthalmopathy (not recorded which).

This clonotype was recorded at least ten times. The CDR3 DNA reads as TGCAGCGTTGAAGCTCCGGGCCGCCCTCCTCATAACTATGGCTACACCTTC. As protein: CSVEAPGRPPHNYGYTF. The chain links TRBV29-1 to TRBJ1-2; D remains ambiguous. The CDR3 loop spans 17 amino acids. The V and J ends lost 1 base and 1 base respectively, with 19 bases between them. Germline CDR1 is SQVTM and CDR2 is ANQGSEA.

The V gene is TRBV29-1, the J gene TRBJ2-5, with 7 bases fitting TRBD2. Losses at the gene ends were 5 bases for V and 2 bases for J; bases not matched to a gene: 8. Per germline, CDR1 SQVTM and CDR2 ANQGSEA. This CDR3 region has 14 residues. CDR3 loop: CSVSGGSSQETQYF. The CDR3 region has the DNA TGCAGCGTTTCGGGGGGATCTTCTCAAGAGACCCAGTACTTC.

In its sample, this clonotype was seen a few times. V and J are TRBV7-6 and TRBJ2-1; D not resolved. With 6 bases removed from V and 7 bases from J, the gap between germline ends came to 10 bases. Germline-derived CDR1 and CDR2 are SGHVS and FNYEAQ. The CDR3 loop spans 12 amino acids. The CDR3 sequence is CASRPSWNEQFF. Written as DNA, the CDR3 is TGTGCCAGCAGACCAAGCTGGAATGAGCAGTTCTTC.

V usage is TRBV25-1 and J usage is TRBJ1-6; 9 bases match TRBD1. V lost 8 bases and J lost 9; bases outside the gene matches: 5. Germline V gene data show CDR1 as MGHDK and CDR2 as SYGVNS. The CDR3 has 13 residues. In DNA form, the CDR3 reads TGTGCCAGCCACAGGGGGCCGAGTTCACCCCTCCACTTT. It yields the protein CASHRGPSSPLHF.

J is TRBJ2-5 and V is TRBV29-1, with 7 bases fitting TRBD1. The CDR3 has 10 amino acids. Germline assignment: CDR1 SQVTM and CDR2 ANQGSEA. V lost 6 bases to trimming and J lost 9 bases; unmatched junction nucleotides: 4. In nucleotides, the CDR3 is TGCAGCGTCCATACAGGGGCCCAGTACTTC. Its protein is CSVHTGAQYF.

This clonotype has at least ten counts. This chain uses TRBV6-5 with TRBJ1-2, with TRBD1 as a possible D gene (5 bases). Germline CDR1 MNHEY, CDR2 SVGAGI. V was pared by 6 bases and J by 6 bases, with 14 bases between. This CDR3 contains 13 residues. The CDR3 bases are TGTGCCAGCAGACCGGGCCTCAGGGATGGCTACACCTTC. Amino acid sequence: CASRPGLRDGYTF.

This sequence joins TRBV5-1 and TRBJ2-7, with 7 bases identical to TRBD2. Germline lookup yields CDR1 SGHRS and CDR2 YFSETQ. CDR3 length: 16 residues. Trimming at V came to 1 base and at J to 1 base, leaving 8 bases not matched to a gene. CDR3 sequence reads: CASSLSRGSGSYEQYF. The DNA of the CDR3 is TGCGCCAGCAGCTTGTCGAGGGGTAGCGGGTCCTACGAGCAGTACTTC.

This chain uses TRBV5-4 with TRBJ1-1, with TRBD1 matching 10 bases. The length of the CDR3 is 10 residues. Trimming at V came to 10 bases and at J to 11 bases, leaving 5 bases not matched to a gene. The germline CDR1 and CDR2 sequences are SGHNT and YYREEE (reference sequence). As DNA, the CDR3 is TGTGCCGGGGACAGGGGATACGCTTTCTTT. Amino acid sequence: CAGDRGYAFF.

The rearrangement uses TRBV20-1 and TRBJ1-2, with 7 bases that match TRBD1. The germline V gene encodes CDR1 DFQATT and CDR2 SNEGSKA (reference sequence). V trimming: 5 bases; J trimming: 6 bases; junction bases outside the gene matches: 6. The CDR3 runs 12 residues. Here the CDR3 reads CSALTGPDGYTF. The DNA of the CDR3 is TGCAGTGCTCTGACAGGGCCGGATGGCTACACCTTC.

In this sample, this clonotype turned up a few times. CDR3 region: CASSFGDPQADTEAFF. CDR3 DNA sequence: TGCGCCAGCAGCTTTGGGGACCCCCAAGCGGACACTGAAGCTTTCTTT. The chain recombines TRBV5-1 with TRBJ1-1; possibly TRBD1 for D (5 bases). CDR1 is SGHRS and CDR2 is YFSETQ in the germline V gene. Trimming removed 2 bases from V and 3 bases from J, with 17 bases in between. The CDR3 covers 16 residues.

The CDR3 DNA reads TGTGCCAGCAGCCTTCTGGGCGAGCAGTACTTC. Protein: CASSLLGEQYF. The chain is built from TRBV3-1 and TRBJ2-7; no firm D call. The CDR3 is 11 amino acids. Germline assignment: CDR1 LGHDT and CDR2 YNNKEL (reference sequence). Trimming removed 4 bases from V and 6 bases from J, with 7 bases in between.

Here the CDR3 reads CATGYRGLSRYEQYF. The CDR3 region has the DNA TGTGCCACCGGCTATCGCGGACTTTCTCGCTACGAGCAGTACTTC. J is TRBJ2-7 and V is TRBV24-1; D may be TRBD2 (5 bases). V was shortened by 9 bases and J by 3 bases, with 20 bases between the two germline ends. CDR1 and CDR2 (germline): KGHDR, SFDVKD. The CDR3 loop spans 15 amino acids.

Only one count was recorded for this clonotype. The CDR3 ends on some other residue instead of the conserved phenylalanine or tryptophan, so this is likely a read error. V and J are TRBV7-9 and TRBJ2-5, with a possible D match to TRBD2 (5 bases). Trimming took off 0 bases at V and 1 base at J, with 15 bases between the two ends. CDR1 is SEHNR, CDR2 FQNEAQ, per germline (reference sequence). The CDR3 loop spans 17 amino acids. CDR3: CASSLALPGTSQETQYL. CDR3 DNA: TGTGCCAGCAGCTTAGCGCTCCCCGGAACTAGCCAAGAGACCCAGTACCTC.

Only a few counts were recorded for this clonotype. V usage is TRBV7-2 and J usage is TRBJ1-5; D is perhaps TRBD1 (5 bases). Germline-derived CDR1 and CDR2 are SGHTA and FQGNSA. This CDR3 spans 16 amino acids. The V end lost 1 base, the J end lost 6 bases, and 16 bases lay between the germline ends. The CDR3 sequence: CASSLVKGRGTQPQHF. For the CDR3, the DNA is TGTGCCAGCAGCTTAGTCAAAGGAAGGGGTACTCAGCCCCAGCATTTT.

The chain is built from TRBV25-1 and TRBJ2-5, with 7 bases aligning to TRBD1. Germline V CDR1 and CDR2: MGHDK, SYGVNS. With V trimmed by 6 bases and J by 4 bases, 14 bases remained unmatched. The CDR3 runs 16 residues. In nucleotides, the CDR3 is TGTGCCAGCAGCGAACGGAAGGGGGCGACTATAGAGACCCAGTACTTC. Protein product: CASSERKGATIETQYF.

This clonotype was counted only a few times. The V gene is TRBV5-8, the J gene TRBJ1-1, with D perhaps TRBD1 (6 bases). Trimming took off 0 bases at V and 0 bases at J, with 12 bases between the two ends. This CDR3 has 16 amino acids. Germline CDR1 and CDR2: SGHTS and YDEGEE. CDR3 loop: CASSLVNRELNTEAFF. CDR3 nucleotide sequence: TGTGCCAGCAGCTTGGTCAACAGGGAATTGAACACTGAAGCTTTCTTT.

This clonotype has just one count. A read error may be the cause here, since a much bigger clone is one base away. This rearrangement joins TRBV15 to TRBJ1-1; D call uncertain. Germline V gene sequence: CDR1 LNHNV, CDR2 YYDKDF (reference sequence). This CDR3 is 14 amino acids long. Deletions cut 0 bases from V and 1 base from J, with 6 bases between. In nucleotides, the CDR3 is TGTGCCACCAGCAGAGATCTACAGAACACTGAAGCTTTCTTT. Residues: CATSRDLQNTEAFF. Drawing the rest from reference TRBV15 and TRBJ1-1, the complete variable domain is DAMVIQNPRYQVTQFGKPVTLSCSQTLNHNVMYWYQQKSSQAPKLLFHYYDKDFNNEADTPDNFQSRRPNTSFCFLDIRSPGLGDTAMYLCATSRDLQNTEAFFGQGTRLTVV.

The chain has TRBV20-1 and TRBJ1-4; the D gene is possibly TRBD1 (5 bases). V lost 5 bases to trimming and J lost 5 bases, with 15 bases between them. Germline CDR1 DFQATT, CDR2 SNEGSKA (reference sequence). This CDR3 is 14 amino acids long. CDR3 residues: CSAARDARNEKLFF. CDR3 DNA sequence: TGCAGTGCTGCCCGGGACGCCCGAAATGAAAAACTGTTTTTT.

The chain carries TRBV7-2 and TRBJ1-6; maybe TRBD1 (5 bases). Trimming took 5 bases from V and 0 from J, leaving 11 bases between them. Germline CDR1 and CDR2: SGHTA and FQGNSA. The CDR3 sequence is 16 residues long. The CDR3 region has the DNA TGTGCCAGCAGCGCAGGGTTGGGCTCCTATAATTCACCCCTCCACTTT. Protein: CASSAGLGSYNSPLHF.

This clonotype was seen a handful of times. The chain carries TRBV7-9 and TRBJ2-7, with D unclear. V lost 5 bases and J 3 bases, leaving 14 bases between the germline ends. Germline V gene lookup returns CDR1 SEHNR and CDR2 FQNEAQ (reference sequence). This CDR3 is 14 amino acids long. CDR3 bases: TGTGCCAGCAGCGAAAGCGAATCCTACTACGAGCAGTACTTC. Amino acids: CASSESESYYEQYF.

The J gene is TRBJ2-5, the V gene TRBV24-1; D may be TRBD1 (6 bases). This CDR3 comprises 14 residues. Germline V lookup: CDR1 KGHDR, CDR2 SFDVKD. V gave up 2 bases and J gave up 2 bases, with 8 bases separating them. CDR3 DNA: TGTGCCACCAGTGATTGGGGGACACAAGAGACCCAGTACTTC. It codes for CATSDWGTQETQYF.

In this sample, this clonotype turned up many times. The V call is TRBV7-9, the J call TRBJ2-7; 8 bases are a match to TRBD1. This CDR3 comprises 14 residues. With 6 bases clipped from V and 1 base from J, the junction kept 5 bases outside the gene matches. From germline, CDR1 is SEHNR and CDR2 FQNEAQ (reference sequence). The CDR3 sequence: CASSLRDRSYEQYF. CDR3 nucleotides: TGTGCCAGCAGTCTCCGGGACAGGTCCTACGAGCAGTACTTC.